The TCR beta chain under discussion was sequenced for a study of PD-1 blockade in mismatch repair-deficient tumors. Using immunoSEQ multiplex PCR, the repertoire was profiled, and TCRdb retains in-frame clones only, with some absent. The sample has 60,000 to 75,000 clones, 88% seen once. Study-wide results and limits: Tumor-resident clones, often undetectable pretreatment in blood, expanded then contracted after pembrolizumab.

PCR or immunohistochemistry showed mismatch repair deficiency in every enrolled patient. On this clone itself: Its antigen is unknown.

Germline CDR1 LGHNA, CDR2 YSLEER. V was pared by 0 bases and J by 4 bases, with 13 bases between. The CDR3 sequence is 16 residues long. Sequences were derived from peripheral blood, sampled 52 weeks after starting pembrolizumab. This chain connects TRBV4-3 to TRBJ2-1; D may match TRBD1 or TRBD2 (5 bases each). This TCR derives from an adult with mismatch repair-deficient cancer. The CDR3 protein is CASSQDGDQGYNEQFF. The CDR3 region has the DNA TGCGCCAGCAGCCAAGATGGGGACCAGGGATACAATGAGCAGTTCTTC.